The 30 T cell receptor beta chains below come from one sample, sequenced in a study of blood T cell repertoires in COVID-19. Produced via immunoSEQ multiplex PCR; TCRdb's table is partial and in-frame only. Among some 240,000 clones, about 82% were seen once, and the ten largest hold approximately 2.4%. The sequencing sample was made of peripheral blood. Receptors were obtained from a woman in her 70s with COVID-19, enrolled during active disease.

This clone was found a few times. The J gene is TRBJ1-2, the V gene TRBV7-8, with D possibly being TRBD1 (6 bases). This CDR3 has 18 residues. V lost 1 base to trimming and J lost 1 base, with 19 bases between them. Germline V gene data show CDR1 as SGHVS and CDR2 as FQNEAQ. CDR3 loop: CASSLVWPGKGDNYGYTF. DNA of the CDR3: TGTGCCAGCAGCTTAGTTTGGCCAGGGAAGGGGGATAACTATGGCTACACCTTC.

V and J are TRBV19 and TRBJ2-3; D possibly corresponds to TRBD1 (7 bases). The germline V gene has CDR1 LNHDA and CDR2 SQIVND (reference sequence). CDR3 length equals 16 residues. The ends were cut back, 6 bases at V and 5 bases at J, with 21 bases in the middle. The chain's CDR3 is CASRLSMAGTVDTQYF. The CDR3 nucleotides read TGTGCCAGTAGACTCTCTATGGCGGGGACAGTAGATACGCAGTATTTT.

The chain links TRBV5-8 to TRBJ2-7; D is ambiguous. The CDR3 length is 16 residues. Trimming took 1 base from V and 2 from J, leaving 16 bases between them. In germline, CDR1 is SGHTS, CDR2 YDEGEE. CDR3 bases: TGTGCCAGCAGCTTGTTGGCAGGCGTTACAACCTACGAGCAGTACTTC. Protein: CASSLLAGVTTYEQYF.

V gene TRBV5-4 combines with J gene TRBJ2-5, with TRBD2 identical over 13 bases. J gave up 2 bases and V 4 bases, and 2 bases lay outside the gene matches. Germline V CDR1 and CDR2: SGHNT, YYREEE (reference sequence). This CDR3 contains 15 residues. The CDR3 nucleotides read TGTGCCAGCAGCCCGGGACTAGCGGGGCAAGAGACCCAGTACTTC. Its protein is CASSPGLAGQETQYF.

The chain recombines TRBV7-6 with TRBJ2-3; 10 bases match TRBD1. The CDR3 consists of 16 residues. Looked up from germline, CDR1 is SGHVS and CDR2 is FNYEAQ. V was pared by 1 base and J by 6 bases, with 7 bases of the junction left unmatched. The CDR3 loop reads CASSLDGTGVIDTQYF. CDR3 bases: TGTGCCAGCAGCTTAGACGGGACAGGGGTTATTGATACGCAGTATTTT.

CDR3 in DNA: TGTGCCAGCAGCCTCGTCGGGGACAGGGGGCTTCGGGGGACCCAGTACTTC. This encodes CASSLVGDRGLRGTQYF. The chain uses TRBV7-2 and TRBJ2-5; 12 bases match TRBD1. This CDR3 spans 17 amino acids. From germline, CDR1 is SGHTA and CDR2 FQGNSA. V dropped 5 bases and J dropped 7; count of bases not matched to a gene: 14.

The V gene is TRBV4-1, the J gene TRBJ1-6, with D tentatively TRBD1 (6 bases). CDR3 length: 16 amino acids. The germline V and J ends were trimmed by 3 bases and 3 bases, with 12 bases remaining between them. Per germline, CDR1 MGHRA and CDR2 YSYEKL. The CDR3 is CASSHRQALYNSPLHF. CDR3 bases: TGCGCCAGCAGCCACAGACAGGCGCTCTATAATTCACCCCTCCACTTT.

This chain links TRBV11-3 with TRBJ1-4, with D possibly matching TRBD1 (5 bases). The CDR3 contains 17 residues. CDR1 and CDR2 (germline): SGHNT, YENEEA. Trimming left V 1 base short and J 6 bases short, with 18 bases between. The CDR3, as DNA: TGTGCCAGCAGCTTAGGCATACTTGTGGGGGAGGATGAAAAACTGTTTTTT. Protein sequence: CASSLGILVGEDEKLFF. Together with reference TRBV11-3 and TRBJ1-4, the CDR3 gives the full variable domain: EAGVVQSPRYKIIEKKQPVAFWCNPISGHNTLYWYLQNLGQGPELLIRYENEEAVDDSQLPKDRFSAERLKGVDSTLKIQPAELGDSAVYLCASSLGILVGEDEKLFFGSGTQLSVL.

The chain combines TRBV4-3 with TRBJ2-5, with D possibly being TRBD2 (6 bases). The germline V and J ends were trimmed by 0 bases and 5 bases, with 13 bases remaining between them. The CDR3 spans 15 residues. Germline V lookup: CDR1 LGHNA, CDR2 YSLEER. The DNA of the CDR3 is TGCGCCAGCAGCCAAGACTTGGTTGGGGGGGAGACCCAGTACTTC. Protein product: CASSQDLVGGETQYF.

CDR3 sequence (DNA): TGTGCCAGCAGCTTAGCCAGGGACAATCAGCCCCAGCATTTT. Protein sequence: CASSLARDNQPQHF. V gene TRBV7-8 combines with J gene TRBJ1-5, with a weak D call TRBD1 (5 bases). V shed 0 bases and J shed 3 bases, with 6 bases lying between them. This CDR3 region has 14 residues. The V gene's germline CDR1 is SGHVS and CDR2 FQNEAQ.

The chain recombines TRBV19 with TRBJ2-1, with 10 bases that match TRBD2. Germline V CDR1 and CDR2: LNHDA, SQIVND (reference sequence). The ends lost 8 bases at V and 9 bases at J; junction bases unmatched: 16. The length of the CDR3 is 16 residues. CDR3 coding DNA: TGTGCCAGTCGAGAAAGCCCAGCGGGGGGGCTAGTTGAGCAGTTCTTC. As protein: CASRESPAGGLVEQFF.

This clone showed up just a few times. The V call is TRBV12-5, the J call TRBJ2-1; 7 positions agree with TRBD1. From germline, CDR1 is LGHNT and CDR2 FRNRAP. This CDR3 region has 13 residues. Trimming at V came to 5 bases and at J to 6 bases, leaving 4 bases not matched to a gene. CDR3 coding DNA: TGTGCTAGTGGTGTGGGGGACAGCAATGAGCAGTTCTTC. Encoded protein: CASGVGDSNEQFF.

There are a few counts of this clone. V gene TRBV18 combines with J gene TRBJ2-6; TRBD1 agrees at 9 bases. V lost 2 bases, J lost 4 bases, and 6 bases stayed unmatched. The CDR3 sequence is 17 residues long. Germline V lookup: CDR1 KGHSH, CDR2 LQKENI. The CDR3 loop is CASSPGTGLSGANVLTF. Here the CDR3 DNA reads TGTGCCAGCTCACCAGGGACAGGGTTATCCGGGGCCAACGTCCTGACTTTC.

CDR3 coding DNA: TGTGCCAGTAAGGATTACAGCTCTGAGCCCCAGCATTTT. Residues: CASKDYSSEPQHF. The chain joins TRBV19 to TRBJ1-5; D not resolved. Germline V gene lookup returns CDR1 LNHDA and CDR2 SQIVND (reference sequence). Trimming took off 7 bases at V and 8 bases at J, with 15 bases between the two ends. This CDR3 has 13 residues.

The chain is built from TRBV7-9 and TRBJ1-1; 7 bases agree with TRBD1. CDR1 and CDR2 from the germline V gene are SEHNR and FQNEAQ (reference sequence). Trimming at V came to 5 bases and at J to 4 bases, leaving 10 bases not matched to a gene. The CDR3 length is 15 residues. This CDR3 reads CASSPSLAGGTEAFF. The CDR3 nucleotides read TGTGCCAGCAGCCCCTCCCTGGCAGGGGGCACTGAAGCTTTCTTT.

V is TRBV6-1 and J is TRBJ2-7, with unresolved D. The V end lost 1 base, the J end lost 3 bases, and 10 bases lay between the germline ends. Germline assignment: CDR1 MNHNS and CDR2 SASEGT. CDR3 length equals 14 residues. The chain's CDR3 is CASSEVSWLYEQYF. CDR3 DNA: TGTGCCAGCAGTGAAGTTTCCTGGCTCTACGAGCAGTACTTC.

The genes are TRBV19 and TRBJ1-2; no clear D. Trimming stripped 1 base from V and 2 bases from J, with 8 bases between. The germline CDR1 and CDR2 sequences are LNHDA and SQIVND (reference sequence). CDR3 length: 14 residues. This chain's CDR3 is CASSIGGENYGYTF. The CDR3, as DNA: TGTGCCAGTAGTATAGGCGGCGAGAACTATGGCTACACCTTC.

This sequence joins TRBV19 and TRBJ2-3, with TRBD1 identical over 9 bases. Germline CDR1 reads LNHDA; CDR2 reads SQIVND (reference sequence). Losses at the gene ends were 9 bases for V and 3 bases for J; bases not matched to a gene: 10. The CDR3 runs 15 residues. For the CDR3, the DNA is TGTGCCAGCTCCGGGACAGGGCGACGGACAGATACGCAGTATTTT. Its protein product is CASSGTGRRTDTQYF.

V usage is TRBV4-1 and J usage is TRBJ2-7, with 8 nucleotides matching TRBD1. The CDR3 extends over 14 amino acids. Germline V gene lookup returns CDR1 MGHRA and CDR2 YSYEKL. V was clipped by 1 base and J by 7 bases; unmatched bases: 6. The CDR3 coding sequence is TGCGCCAGCAGCCAAGGGGACAGGTCCGTTGAGCAGTACTTC. Protein sequence: CASSQGDRSVEQYF.

V gene TRBV29-1 combines with J gene TRBJ2-1; 9 nucleotides match TRBD2. With V trimmed by 5 bases and J by 8 bases, 16 bases remained unmatched. Germline V gives CDR1 SQVTM, CDR2 ANQGSEA. This CDR3 comprises 16 residues. CDR3 DNA: TGCAGCGTTACCGGGACTAGCTCTTCTAATCCATATGAGCAGTTCTTC. Protein: CSVTGTSSSNPYEQFF.

The chain carries TRBV29-1 and TRBJ2-3; 14 bases agree with TRBD2. The CDR3 is 17 amino acids. V shed 2 bases, J shed 5 bases, and the junction held 9 bases outside the gene matches. The V gene's germline CDR1 is SQVTM and CDR2 ANQGSEA. The chain's CDR3 is CSVESTSGRAEGDTQYF. Written as DNA, the CDR3 is TGCAGCGTTGAATCGACTAGCGGGAGGGCCGAGGGAGATACGCAGTATTTT.

The CDR3 DNA is TGTGCCAGCCCCAACAACCGGGACAGGGTACGCTACGAGCAGTACTTC. It is translated as CASPNNRDRVRYEQYF. The J gene is TRBJ2-7, the V gene TRBV21-1; TRBD1, as called in the table, went unchecked against the DNA. TRBV21-1 is shown as a pseudogene. This CDR3 contains 16 residues.

The chain employs TRBV6-4 and TRBJ1-1; perhaps TRBD1 as D (6 bases). V gave up 5 bases and J gave up 1 base, with 11 bases separating them. CDR3 length equals 14 residues. Germline V gene sequence: CDR1 MRHNA, CDR2 SNTAGT. DNA of the CDR3: TGTGCCAGCAGTCAGACAGGTACGAACACTGAAGCTTTCTTT. It is translated as CASSQTGTNTEAFF.

This sequence joins TRBV3-1 (or the pseudogene TRBV3-2) and TRBJ1-2; 8 bases are a match to TRBD1. The V segment lost 4 bases and the J segment 5 bases; nucleotides outside the gene matches: 3. In germline, CDR1 is LGHDT, CDR2 YNNKEL (reference sequence). The CDR3 loop spans 13 amino acids. The CDR3 region has the DNA TGTGCCAGCAGCCTGGACAGGGTGTATGGCTACACCTTC. This codes for CASSLDRVYGYTF.

This clone was seen once. V and J are TRBV6-5 and TRBJ1-1, with D possibly being TRBD1 (5 bases). CDR3 size: 14 residues. Trimming shortened V by 3 bases and J by 0 bases, and 8 bases separated the two germline ends. Per the germline V gene, CDR1 is MNHEY and CDR2 is SVGAGI. The CDR3 sequence: CASSYTGLNTEAFF. In DNA, the CDR3 is TGTGCCAGCAGTTATACAGGCCTGAACACTGAAGCTTTCTTT.

The chain recombines TRBV5-5 with TRBJ1-3; 10 nucleotides match TRBD1. The germline V gene has CDR1 SGHKS and CDR2 YYEKEE (reference sequence). V lost 5 bases, J lost 4 bases, and 3 bases stayed unmatched. The CDR3 is 14 amino acids. This CDR3 is CASSRQGAGNTIYF. CDR3 nucleotide sequence: TGTGCCAGCAGTAGACAGGGGGCCGGAAACACCATATATTTT.

A word on this clone: The junction and the germline gene differ at one end; a read error may be behind it. The chain joins TRBV7-7 to TRBJ2-1; 9 nucleotides align to TRBD1. The CDR3 spans 16 residues. The germline V gene encodes CDR1 SSHAT and CDR2 FNYEAQ (reference sequence). CDR3 region: CASSQRDRVSYNEQFF. The CDR3 coding sequence is TGTGCTAGCAGCCAACGGGACAGGGTTTCCTACAATGAGCAGTTCTTC.

This sequence joins TRBV10-1 and TRBJ2-5; TRBD2 might be the D (5 bases). CDR1 and CDR2 (germline): WNHNN, SYGVQD (reference sequence). Trimming left V 2 bases short and J 2 bases short, with 6 bases between. The CDR3 has 13 residues. This chain's CDR3 is CASSERDQETQYF. CDR3 coding DNA: TGCGCCAGCAGTGAGCGGGATCAAGAGACCCAGTACTTC.

This chain connects TRBV11-3 to TRBJ2-3, with a possible D match to TRBD2 (5 bases). Germline loops: CDR1 SGHNT, CDR2 YENEEA. V dropped 6 bases and J dropped 4 bases, with 11 bases sitting between them. CDR3 length: 13 residues. The CDR3 nucleotides are TGTGCCAGCAGTTCCGGGGTACCAGATACGCAGTATTTT. It is translated as CASSSGVPDTQYF.

The chain employs TRBV5-4 and TRBJ1-2; 9 nucleotides agree with TRBD1. The CDR3 has 14 amino acids. CDR1 and CDR2 (germline): SGHNT, YYREEE (reference sequence). V trimming: 2 bases; J trimming: 7 bases; junction bases outside the gene matches: 6. The CDR3 DNA is TGTGCCAGCAGCTTTGACAGGGGGGGAAGTGGCTACACCTTC. Amino acid sequence: CASSFDRGGSGYTF.